This T cell receptor beta chain was sequenced during a study of T-cell reconstitution after alpha-beta-depleted transplantation in children. The study, taken as a whole, reports: Expanded clones from the graft, numbering several hundred, reportedly supplied alpha-beta T cells about two months after transplant. It was newly produced T cells that mostly accounted for T-cell counts and diversity one year after transplant.

V lost 2 bases and J lost 6, with 10 bases in between. The CDR3 runs 12 residues. The V gene's germline CDR1 is SQVTM and CDR2 ANQGSEA. Unique molecular identifiers were built into the TCRbeta library. TCRdb redid the calling of the PCR reads with MiXCR, one entry per CDR3 protein. The table has under 750,000 distinct CDR3 sequences, about 23% seen once. Note on this clonotype: Its target is not known.

Sequences were derived from PBMCs, mostly from graft donor cells, sampled 360 days after TCRalphabeta/CD19-depleted stem cell transplant. V gene TRBV29-1 combines with J gene TRBJ1-1; the D is unclear. The source of this sequence is a boy under two years old who had a stem cell transplant for acute myeloid leukemia, so the T cells may come from the graft donor. The CDR3 sequence: CSVEPNFSEAFF. The CDR3 region has the DNA TGCAGCGTTGAACCCAACTTCTCTGAAGCTTTCTTT.